The TCR beta chain described here comes from a study of type 1 regulatory T cells. TCRdb used MiXCR to reprocess the reads, holding one entry per CDR3 protein. The sample holds about 60,000 distinct CDR3 sequences; roughly two thirds are singletons and the top ten take 1.5% to 2%. The germline CDR1 and CDR2 sequences are SEHNR and FQNEAQ (reference sequence). Between the trimmed V and J ends, which lost 5 bases and 3 bases, there was a span of 13 bases. The CDR3 consists of 15 residues. In the case of this clonotype: The antigen remains undetermined.

Sequencing input: cultured non-Tr1 T cells, either the whole culture or a sorted T cell fraction (not recorded which). This rearrangement joins TRBV7-9 to TRBJ2-2; D is ambiguous. This clonotype was obtained from a human donor in good health. This chain's CDR3 is CASSPVTLDTGELFF. CDR3 nucleotides: TGTGCCAGCAGCCCCGTGACCTTGGACACCGGGGAGCTGTTTTTT.